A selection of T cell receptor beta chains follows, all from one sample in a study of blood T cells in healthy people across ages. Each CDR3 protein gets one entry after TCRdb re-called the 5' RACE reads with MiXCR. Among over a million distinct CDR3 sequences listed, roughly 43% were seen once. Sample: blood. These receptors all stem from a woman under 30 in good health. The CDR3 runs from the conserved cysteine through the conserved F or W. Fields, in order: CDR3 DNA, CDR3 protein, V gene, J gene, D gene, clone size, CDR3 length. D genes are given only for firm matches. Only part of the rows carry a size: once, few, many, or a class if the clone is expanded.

cdr3_nt: TGTGCCAGCAGCAACAGGGGGGTGGAGACCCAGTACTTC
cdr3_aa: CASSNRGVETQYF
v_call: TRBV12-3/TRBV12-4
j_call: TRBJ2-5
d_call: TRBD1
clone_size: many
cdr3_length: 13

cdr3_nt: TGTGCCACCAGTCTAGCGGGAGCATACAATGAGCAGTTCTTC
cdr3_aa: CATSLAGAYNEQFF
v_call: TRBV24-1
j_call: TRBJ2-1
d_call: TRBD2
clone_size: few
cdr3_length: 14

cdr3_nt: TGTGCCAGCAGTCCTAACCTTGGGACAGGACGCGCAGATACGCAGTATTTT
cdr3_aa: CASSPNLGTGRADTQYF
v_call: TRBV6-2/TRBV6-3
j_call: TRBJ2-3
d_call: TRBD1
clone_size: few
cdr3_length: 17

cdr3_nt: TGTGCCAGCAGCTTATTAATTGGGGTTAGCTCCTACAATGAGCAGTTCTTC
cdr3_aa: CASSLLIGVSSYNEQFF
v_call: TRBV7-2
j_call: TRBJ2-1
d_call: -
clone_size: -
cdr3_length: 17

cdr3_nt: TGCGCCAGCAGGGCACAGGGAGTCCTTAGCACAGATACGCAGTATTTT
cdr3_aa: CASRAQGVLSTDTQYF
v_call: TRBV5-1
j_call: TRBJ2-3
d_call: -
clone_size: -
cdr3_length: 16

cdr3_nt: TGTGCCAGCATCAGGGCGAACACCGGGGAGCTGTTTTTT
cdr3_aa: CASIRANTGELFF
v_call: TRBV12-3/TRBV12-4
j_call: TRBJ2-2
d_call: -
clone_size: -
cdr3_length: 13

cdr3_nt: TGCGCCAGCAGCCAGGACAGGGCGACGAACACTGAAGCTTTCTTT
cdr3_aa: CASSQDRATNTEAFF
v_call: TRBV4-3
j_call: TRBJ1-1
d_call: TRBD1
clone_size: -
cdr3_length: 15

cdr3_nt: TGTGCCAGCAGTTTATCAGGGACATCCTGGTATTTT
cdr3_aa: CASSLSGTSWYF
v_call: TRBV27
j_call: TRBJ2-3
d_call: -
clone_size: -
cdr3_length: 12

cdr3_nt: TGCAGCGTGGGACTAGCGGGCCAAGAGACCCAGTACTTC
cdr3_aa: CSVGLAGQETQYF
v_call: TRBV20-1
j_call: TRBJ2-5
d_call: TRBD2
clone_size: few
cdr3_length: 13

cdr3_nt: TGCAGCGTCCCCCTCTTGGCAACACCGTTCTTC
cdr3_aa: CSVPLLATPFF
v_call: TRBV29-1
j_call: TRBJ2-1
d_call: -
clone_size: many
cdr3_length: 11

cdr3_nt: TGCGCCAGCAGCGTTCCGGGACTGGACTATGGCTACACCTTC
cdr3_aa: CASSVPGLDYGYTF
v_call: TRBV5-1
j_call: TRBJ1-2
d_call: -
clone_size: few
cdr3_length: 14

cdr3_nt: TGTGCCAGCAGTGATGAGGGCCGGAACACTGAAGCTTTCTTT
cdr3_aa: CASSDEGRNTEAFF
v_call: TRBV2
j_call: TRBJ1-1
d_call: -
clone_size: -
cdr3_length: 14

cdr3_nt: TGTGCCAGCACCCGGGCTGGGGGGGAAAAACTGTTTTTT
cdr3_aa: CASTRAGGEKLFF
v_call: TRBV25-1
j_call: TRBJ1-4
d_call: -
clone_size: -
cdr3_length: 13

cdr3_nt: TGCGCCAGCAGCCCCCACCCGGAGGGATTGGGTGAAGCTTTCTTT
cdr3_aa: CASSPHPEGLGEAFF
v_call: TRBV5-1
j_call: TRBJ1-1
d_call: -
clone_size: few
cdr3_length: 15

cdr3_nt: TGTGCCAGCAGCTTAAACAGGCGGACCCAGTACTTC
cdr3_aa: CASSLNRRTQYF
v_call: TRBV7-2
j_call: TRBJ2-5
d_call: -
clone_size: -
cdr3_length: 12

cdr3_nt: TGTGCCAGCAGTGACGTCGCTGGGGCCAACGTCCTGACTTTC
cdr3_aa: CASSDVAGANVLTF
v_call: TRBV9
j_call: TRBJ2-6
d_call: -
clone_size: -
cdr3_length: 14

cdr3_nt: TGTGCCAGCAGTTCTGTCCACAGGGGCGGGGAGCAGTACTTC
cdr3_aa: CASSSVHRGGEQYF
v_call: TRBV27
j_call: TRBJ2-4
d_call: -
clone_size: few
cdr3_length: 14

cdr3_nt: TGTGCCAGCAGTTTAAACCTTCGGGACAACCTATACGAGCAGTACTTC
cdr3_aa: CASSLNLRDNLYEQYF
v_call: TRBV6-2/TRBV6-3
j_call: TRBJ2-7
d_call: -
clone_size: -
cdr3_length: 16

cdr3_nt: TGTGCCAGCATGCCCCCGACAGGGATGAACACTGAAGCTTTCTTT
cdr3_aa: CASMPPTGMNTEAFF
v_call: TRBV27
j_call: TRBJ1-1
d_call: TRBD1
clone_size: -
cdr3_length: 15

cdr3_nt: TGTGCCAGCAGGGAGGGCGACAGCCCCTACGAGCAGTACTTC
cdr3_aa: CASREGDSPYEQYF
v_call: TRBV2
j_call: TRBJ2-7
d_call: -
clone_size: -
cdr3_length: 14

cdr3_nt: TGTGCCAGCAGCCTAAAAGACTGGTACCAAGAGACCCAGTACTTC
cdr3_aa: CASSLKDWYQETQYF
v_call: TRBV7-9
j_call: TRBJ2-5
d_call: -
clone_size: -
cdr3_length: 15

cdr3_nt: TGTGCCAGCAGCTTAAGGCCCGCCTCCGATGAGCAGTTCTTC
cdr3_aa: CASSLRPASDEQFF
v_call: TRBV7-3
j_call: TRBJ2-1
d_call: -
clone_size: -
cdr3_length: 14

cdr3_nt: TGTGCCAGCAGCCTTAATAGGGCTAGCGGTTACCCCTACGAGCAGTACTTC
cdr3_aa: CASSLNRASGYPYEQYF
v_call: TRBV11-2
j_call: TRBJ2-7
d_call: TRBD2
clone_size: few
cdr3_length: 17

cdr3_nt: TGTGCCAGCGGACAGGGGGTAGGTGAAGCTTTCTTT
cdr3_aa: CASGQGVGEAFF
v_call: TRBV5-6
j_call: TRBJ1-1
d_call: TRBD1
clone_size: -
cdr3_length: 12

cdr3_nt: TGTGCCAGCAGCTCACTCCAGACCGGATTAGAGACCTACGAGCAGTACTTC
cdr3_aa: CASSSLQTGLETYEQYF
v_call: TRBV11-2
j_call: TRBJ2-7
d_call: -
clone_size: -
cdr3_length: 17

cdr3_nt: TGTGCCAGCCGCCCCTTTAGCGTGGCCGAATTCCACCAAGAGACCCAGTACTTC
cdr3_aa: CASRPFSVAEFHQETQYF
v_call: TRBV27
j_call: TRBJ2-5
d_call: -
clone_size: -
cdr3_length: 18

cdr3_nt: TGTGCCTGGAGTAAACTTCACAGGACTATGGATCCCTCTGGAAACACCATATATTTT
cdr3_aa: CAWSKLHRTMDPSGNTIYF
v_call: TRBV30
j_call: TRBJ1-3
d_call: -
clone_size: -
cdr3_length: 19

cdr3_nt: TGCGCCAGCAGCTTGGTCTCAGGGGCGTTCACAGATACGCAGTATTTT
cdr3_aa: CASSLVSGAFTDTQYF
v_call: TRBV5-1
j_call: TRBJ2-3
d_call: -
clone_size: -
cdr3_length: 16

cdr3_nt: TGTGCCAGCAGTCAGACAGTCGGGGAAAAACTGTTTTTT
cdr3_aa: CASSQTVGEKLFF
v_call: TRBV7-9
j_call: TRBJ1-4
d_call: -
clone_size: -
cdr3_length: 13

cdr3_nt: TGTGCCAGCAGCTTAGATTACAGGGATAACTATGGCTACACCTTC
cdr3_aa: CASSLDYRDNYGYTF
v_call: TRBV7-2
j_call: TRBJ1-2
d_call: -
clone_size: -
cdr3_length: 15

cdr3_nt: TGTGCCAGCAGGCGTAGCGGAACCTACGAGCAGTACTTC
cdr3_aa: CASRRSGTYEQYF
v_call: TRBV7-2
j_call: TRBJ2-7
d_call: -
clone_size: once
cdr3_length: 13

cdr3_nt: TGTGCCAGCAGTTTATCGAAAGGTCTAGCCAAAAACATTCAGTACTTC
cdr3_aa: CASSLSKGLAKNIQYF
v_call: TRBV27
j_call: TRBJ2-4
d_call: -
clone_size: few
cdr3_length: 16

cdr3_nt: TGTGCCAGCAGCCCCCCAGGGTTTCGCACCGGGGAGCTGTTTTTT
cdr3_aa: CASSPPGFRTGELFF
v_call: TRBV4-2
j_call: TRBJ2-2
d_call: -
clone_size: -
cdr3_length: 15

cdr3_nt: TGTGCCAGCAGTCTATCATCCTTCAGGGGGACCTCGACCCACTCCTATAATTCACCCCTCCACTTT
cdr3_aa: CASSLSSFRGTSTHSYNSPLHF
v_call: TRBV12-3/TRBV12-4
j_call: TRBJ1-6
d_call: TRBD1
clone_size: few
cdr3_length: 22

cdr3_nt: TGTGCCAGCAGTAGGGGGGTCTTCAAGGAGGAGACCCAGTACTTC
cdr3_aa: CASSRGVFKEETQYF
v_call: TRBV6-5
j_call: TRBJ2-5
d_call: -
clone_size: -
cdr3_length: 15

cdr3_nt: TGTGCCAGCAGTGTAAGGACATCCTCCCCCGATACGCAGTATTTT
cdr3_aa: CASSVRTSSPDTQYF
v_call: TRBV6-1
j_call: TRBJ2-3
d_call: -
clone_size: -
cdr3_length: 15

cdr3_nt: TGCAGCGTCGCCGGGACAGAACCTTACGAGCAGTACTTC
cdr3_aa: CSVAGTEPYEQYF
v_call: TRBV29-1
j_call: TRBJ2-7
d_call: TRBD1
clone_size: many
cdr3_length: 13

cdr3_nt: TGTGCCACCCAGGATTCAGGAGGGATACCCGGGGAGCTGTTTTTT
cdr3_aa: CATQDSGGIPGELFF
v_call: TRBV24-1
j_call: TRBJ2-2
d_call: -
clone_size: -
cdr3_length: 15

cdr3_nt: TGTGCCAGCAGCGCCTCCACAAGGGGTGCCGAGACCCAGTACTTC
cdr3_aa: CASSASTRGAETQYF
v_call: TRBV12-3/TRBV12-4
j_call: TRBJ2-5
d_call: -
clone_size: once
cdr3_length: 15

cdr3_nt: TGCGCCAGCAGCTTGGAGGGACTAGATGTAAGCGAGCAGTACTTC
cdr3_aa: CASSLEGLDVSEQYF
v_call: TRBV5-1
j_call: TRBJ2-7
d_call: TRBD2
clone_size: -
cdr3_length: 15

cdr3_nt: TGTGCCAGCAGGAGGACTAGCCTATCCTACAATGAGCAGTACTTC
cdr3_aa: CASRRTSLSYNEQYF
v_call: TRBV6-5
j_call: TRBJ2-7
d_call: TRBD2
clone_size: few
cdr3_length: 15

cdr3_nt: TGCAGTGCCCGCCCCAATGAGCAGTTCTTC
cdr3_aa: CSARPNEQFF
v_call: TRBV20-1
j_call: TRBJ2-1
d_call: -
clone_size: few
cdr3_length: 10